The 26 T cell receptor beta chains listed next were all sequenced from one sample in a study of breast tumors, draining lymph nodes, adjacent tissues. TCRdb processed the multiplex PCR reads anew with MiXCR; each CDR3 protein has one entry. The sample has roughly 100,000 distinct CDR3 sequences, more than 25% seen once. The lymph nodes were axillary draining lymph nodes from breast cancer patients. Sequencing was done on a sample of axillary lymph node tissue. The receptors here all came from a female donor with breast cancer. Some clones in this sample may be carry-over from other donors' samples.

The V gene is TRBV6-5, the J gene TRBJ1-6; 7 nucleotides agree with TRBD1. The CDR3 sequence is 15 residues long. Germline trimming cut 6 bases from V and 6 bases from J; bases unmatched to any gene: 8. Germline-derived CDR1 and CDR2 are MNHEY and SVGAGI. The CDR3 here is CASRNDRVRNSPLHF. The CDR3 coding sequence is TGTGCCAGCAGAAACGACAGGGTTCGTAATTCACCCCTCCACTTT.

The chain combines TRBV10-3 with TRBJ1-2; 7 bases align to TRBD1. The V and J ends lost 6 bases and 8 bases, in that order; junction bases with no gene match: 6. The CDR3 runs 12 residues. The V gene's germline CDR1 is ENHRY and CDR2 SYGVKD. In DNA form, the CDR3 reads TGTGCCATCAGGGGGGCAGGGGGGGGCTACACCTTC. This gives the protein CAIRGAGGGYTF.

This clonotype was counted ten times or more. The chain couples TRBV11-3 to TRBJ2-7, with no clear D. From germline, CDR1 is SGHNT and CDR2 YENEEA. Trimming pared 5 bases from V and 1 base from J, leaving 12 bases between. This CDR3 is 14 amino acids long. CDR3: CASSPRRDSYEQYF. The CDR3 nucleotides are TGTGCCAGCAGCCCGAGGCGCGATTCCTACGAGCAGTACTTC.

About this clonotype itself: This may be a read error: a much more frequent sequence differs by one nucleotide. This likely comes from a read error, as the CDR3 has no conserved phenylalanine or tryptophan at its end. The V and J genes are TRBV6-5 and TRBJ2-7, with TRBD2 as a possible D gene (5 bases). V lost 5 bases and J 3 bases, leaving 17 bases between the germline ends. CDR3 length equals 15 residues. Per the germline V gene, CDR1 is MNHEY and CDR2 is SVGAGI. In nucleotides, the CDR3 is TGTGCCAGCAGTCACCGCTTGAGCGGACGCTACGAGCAGTACCTC. Protein: CASSHRLSGRYEQYL.

Notes on this clonotype: The junction departs from the called germline gene at one end, perhaps through a read error. The J gene is TRBJ2-6, the V gene TRBV5-5; 10 nucleotides line up with TRBD1. The germline V gene has CDR1 SGHKS and CDR2 YYEKEE (reference sequence). The CDR3 has 20 residues. The CDR3 nucleotides are TGCGCCAGCAAGCGCCGGGGGCCGGGACAGGGGAGCTCTGGGGCCAACGTCCTGACTTTC. Translation gives CASKRRGPGQGSSGANVLTF.

This clonotype was seen ten or more times. The chain combines TRBV20-1 with TRBJ1-3, with a weak D call TRBD1 (5 bases). This CDR3 has 12 residues. V was pared by 5 bases and J by 4 bases, with 9 bases between. CDR1 is DFQATT, CDR2 SNEGSKA, per germline (reference sequence). The CDR3 DNA is TGCAGTGCTCGACAGTACGGAAACACCATATATTTT. Residues: CSARQYGNTIYF.

This clonotype showed up just a few times. A much larger clone sits a single nucleotide away, making a read error possible. The rearrangement joins TRBV3-1 to TRBJ1-6, with D maybe TRBD1 (6 bases). Germline CDR1 is LGHDT and CDR2 is YNNKEL (reference sequence). This CDR3 is built from 14 residues. CDR3: CASRPTGRVSPLYF. As DNA, the CDR3 is TGTGCCAGCAGACCTACAGGGAGGGTCTCACCCCTCTACTTT.

J is TRBJ1-1 and V is TRBV2, with no clear D. The CDR3 contains 13 residues. Looked up from germline, CDR1 is SNHLY and CDR2 is FYNNEI. Trimming removed 6 bases from V and 4 bases from J, with 12 bases in between. The chain's CDR3 is CASSVEQGTEAFF. CDR3 bases: TGTGCCAGCAGCGTAGAGCAAGGCACTGAAGCTTTCTTT.

The chain is built from TRBV12-3 or TRBV12-4 and TRBJ1-2; the match to TRBD1 covers 8 bases. V lost 2 bases and J lost 3; bases outside the gene matches: 8. The CDR3 sequence is 16 residues long. CDR3 loop: CASSLFTGGSDYGYTF. The CDR3 DNA is TGTGCCAGCAGTTTATTTACAGGGGGTAGTGACTATGGCTACACCTTC.

This clonotype occurred many times. The junction differs from germline at one of its ends, possibly a read error. The genes are TRBV7-8 and TRBJ1-2; maybe TRBD1 (6 bases). Looked up from germline, CDR1 is SGHVS and CDR2 is FQNEAQ. The CDR3 runs 15 residues. The CDR3 region has the DNA TGTGCCAGCAGCCACAGGGAAACGGGTTATAGCGGCTACCCCTTC. Amino acids: CASSHRETGYSGYPF.

Comment on this clonotype: The missing conserved phenylalanine or tryptophan at the end of this CDR3 makes a read error likely. V is TRBV9 and J is TRBJ1-2, with TRBD1 matching 7 bases. The CDR3 is 14 residues long. Germline CDR1 reads SGDLS; CDR2 reads YYNGEE. The CDR3 protein is CASSPRQGLYSYTL. The CDR3 DNA reads TGTGCCAGCAGCCCCCGACAGGGCCTCTATAGCTACACCCTC.

The chain carries TRBV20-1 and TRBJ1-5; no clear D gene. The CDR3 has 13 amino acids. Germline CDR1 is DFQATT and CDR2 is SNEGSKA (reference sequence). V was clipped by 3 bases and J by 5 bases, with 11 bases between them. The CDR3 nucleotides are TGCAGTGCTAGTAAACAGACTGATCAGCCCCAGCATTTT. It translates to CSASKQTDQPQHF.

As concerns this clonotype: A much larger clone lies one base from this, so it may be a read error. The gene calls are TRBV12-3 or TRBV12-4 and TRBJ1-5; D possibly corresponds to TRBD1 (6 bases). V lost 6 bases, J lost 5 bases, and 11 bases lay in between. The CDR3 length is 13 residues. CDR3 DNA: TGTGCCAGCAGATGGGCAGGGGATCAGCCCCAGCATTTT. Amino acids: CASRWAGDQPQHF.

This clonotype was found many times. V usage is TRBV6-6 and J usage is TRBJ2-3, with 9 bases aligning to TRBD1. The germline gives CDR1 MNHNY, CDR2 SVGAGI (reference sequence). This CDR3 is 13 amino acids long. The CDR3 DNA is TGTGCGGGGGGGGACAGGGTAGGGGATACGCAGTATTTT. Amino acids: CAGGDRVGDTQYF.

J is TRBJ1-6 and V is TRBV20-1; D may be TRBD1 (5 bases). The CDR3 totals 13 residues. V dropped 3 bases and J dropped 7 bases, with 10 bases sitting between them. CDR1 and CDR2 from the germline V gene are DFQATT and SNEGSKA (reference sequence). CDR3 DNA: TGCAGTGCTAGGTCAGGGAGCAATTCACCCCTCCACTTT. As protein: CSARSGSNSPLHF.

Many counts were recorded for this clonotype. The CDR3 DNA follows: TGCGCCAGCAGCTTGGGGGCTAGCGGTAATGAGCAGTTCTTC. This translates into CASSLGASGNEQFF. The rearrangement joins TRBV5-1 to TRBJ2-1, with 7 bases aligning to TRBD2. CDR1 and CDR2 (germline): SGHRS, YFSETQ. The CDR3 is 14 amino acids. J lost 7 bases, V lost 0 bases, and 4 bases had no gene match. The full variable domain, its missing parts supplied by reference TRBV5-1 and TRBJ2-1, is KAGVTQTPRYLIKTRGQQVTLSCSPISGHRSVSWYQQTPGQGLQFLFEYFSETQRNKGNFPGRFSGRQFSNSRSEMNVSTLELGDSALYLCASSLGASGNEQFFGPGTRLTVL.

The count of this clonotype is one. A clone one base away is much larger, so this may be a read error. The rearrangement uses TRBV6-2 or TRBV6-3 and TRBJ2-2, with D possibly called TRBD1 or TRBD2 (5 bases each). Germline V lookup: CDR1 MNHEY, CDR2 SVGEGT. V lost 8 bases, J lost 5 bases, and 18 bases lay in between. This CDR3 is 15 amino acids long. CDR3 sequence: CASGPRDLGTGELFF. DNA of the CDR3: TGTGCCAGCGGACCCCGGGACCTCGGGACCGGGGAGCTGTTTTTT.

This clonotype was detected many times. The chain is built from TRBV6-5 and TRBJ2-1, with TRBD2 matching 11 bases. The junction had 3 bases not matched to a gene; V was cut back by 1 base and J by 7 bases. CDR1 MNHEY and CDR2 SVGAGI come from the germline V gene. The CDR3 is made up of 15 amino acids. The CDR3 DNA reads as TGTGCCAGCAGTTACTTAGCGGGAGGGTGGAATGAGCAGTTCTTC. Protein sequence: CASSYLAGGWNEQFF.

V gene TRBV19 combines with J gene TRBJ1-1; 11 positions match TRBD1. This CDR3 has 17 amino acids. Trimming removed 7 bases from V and 1 base from J; junction bases left unmatched: 11. The germline gives CDR1 LNHDA, CDR2 SQIVND (reference sequence). DNA for the CDR3: TGTGCCAGTATAAAAGCCAGGGGACAGGGGGGGAACACTGAAGCTTTCTTT. Protein: CASIKARGQGGNTEAFF.

Comment on this clonotype: A read error may be the cause here, since a much bigger clone is one base away. The genes are TRBV6-2 or TRBV6-3 and TRBJ1-3, with 7 positions matching TRBD1. CDR3 length: 14 amino acids. In germline, CDR1 is MNHEY, CDR2 SVGEGT. The V and J ends lost 5 bases and 4 bases, in that order; junction bases with no gene match: 5. CDR3 DNA sequence: TGTGCCAGCAGTCCTTCGGACAGGGGAAACACCATATATTTT. This translates into CASSPSDRGNTIYF.

This clonotype has ten or more counts. The chain joins TRBV7-3 to TRBJ2-3, with unresolved D. In germline, CDR1 is SGHTA, CDR2 FQGTGA. The CDR3 has 13 residues. V lost 5 bases and J 0 bases, leaving 6 bases between the germline ends. DNA for the CDR3: TGTGCCAGCAGCCATGGAAGCACAGATACGCAGTATTTT. This sequence encodes CASSHGSTDTQYF.

This clonotype was detected ten times or more. J is TRBJ1-2 and V is TRBV19; perhaps TRBD1 as D (5 bases). The CDR3 is made up of 15 amino acids. Trimming stripped 4 bases from V and 4 bases from J, with 16 bases between. CDR1 and CDR2 (germline): LNHDA, SQIVND (reference sequence). The CDR3 reads CASSSSGTVFYGYTF. The CDR3 coding sequence is TGTGCCAGTAGTAGCTCAGGGACGGTTTTCTATGGCTACACCTTC.

The chain links TRBV10-2 to TRBJ1-6; D is unresolved. The germline V and J ends were trimmed by 0 bases and 10 bases, with 10 bases remaining between them. CDR3 length: 14 amino acids. Germline V CDR1 and CDR2: WSHSY, SAAADI. The CDR3 DNA reads TGCGCCAGCAGTGAGTCTGTGGGCGGATCACCCCTCCACTTT. Its protein product is CASSESVGGSPLHF.

A word on this clonotype: A single base separates this from a much larger clone, so it may be a read error. The chain has TRBV6-5 and TRBJ2-7, with 11 positions matching TRBD2. The germline CDR1 and CDR2 sequences are MNHEY and SVGAGI. Germline trimming cut 5 bases from V and 4 bases from J; bases unmatched to any gene: 7. This CDR3 is 15 amino acids long. The CDR3 DNA is TGTGCCAGCAGTCATACTAGCGGGAGTCGGTACGAGCAGTACTTC. Residues: CASSHTSGSRYEQYF.

This clonotype was counted many times. The genes are TRBV5-6 and TRBJ2-7; 11 bases line up with TRBD2. Germline V gives CDR1 SGHDT, CDR2 YYEEEE. The CDR3 is 14 amino acids. Trimming at V came to 2 bases and at J to 5 bases, leaving 3 bases not matched to a gene. The chain's CDR3 is CASSFSGRAHEQYF. Here the CDR3 DNA reads TGTGCCAGCAGCTTTAGCGGGAGGGCCCACGAGCAGTACTTC.

About this clonotype: Possible read error: a much larger clone is one base away. The chain uses TRBV20-1 and TRBJ2-3, with 10 bases aligning to TRBD2. Trimming took 3 bases from V and 8 from J; bases not matched to a gene: 8. In germline, CDR1 is DFQATT, CDR2 SNEGSKA (reference sequence). The CDR3 contains 14 residues. DNA of the CDR3: TGCAGTGCTAGCCGGACTAGCGGAGTAGCTACGCAGTATTTT. Its protein product is CSASRTSGVATQYF.